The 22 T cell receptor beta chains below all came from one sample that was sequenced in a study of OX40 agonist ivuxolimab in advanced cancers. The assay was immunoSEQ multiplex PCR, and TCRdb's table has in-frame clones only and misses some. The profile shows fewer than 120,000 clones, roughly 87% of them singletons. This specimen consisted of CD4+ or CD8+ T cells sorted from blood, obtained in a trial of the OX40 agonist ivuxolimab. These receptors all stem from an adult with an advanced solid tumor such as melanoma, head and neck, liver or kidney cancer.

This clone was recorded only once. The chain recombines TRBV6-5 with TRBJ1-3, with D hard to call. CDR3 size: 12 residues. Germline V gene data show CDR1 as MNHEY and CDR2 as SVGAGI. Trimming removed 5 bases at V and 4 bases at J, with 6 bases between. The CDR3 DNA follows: TGTGCCAGCAGTGTTATCGGAAACACCATATATTTT. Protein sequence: CASSVIGNTIYF.

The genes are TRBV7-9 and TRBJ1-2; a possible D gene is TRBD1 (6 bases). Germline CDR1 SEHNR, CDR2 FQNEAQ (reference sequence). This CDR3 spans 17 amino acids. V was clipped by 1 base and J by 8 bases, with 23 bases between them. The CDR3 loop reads CASSLVGGAGSLYGYTF. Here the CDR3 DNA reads TGTGCCAGCAGCTTAGTCGGGGGGGCAGGGAGCCTCTACGGCTACACCTTC. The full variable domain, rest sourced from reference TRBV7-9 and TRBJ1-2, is DTGVSQNPRHKITKRGQNVTFRCDPISEHNRLYWYRQTLGQGPEFLTYFQNEAQLEKSRLLSDRFSAERPKGSFSTLEIQRTEQGDSAMYLCASSLVGGAGSLYGYTFGSGTRLTVV.

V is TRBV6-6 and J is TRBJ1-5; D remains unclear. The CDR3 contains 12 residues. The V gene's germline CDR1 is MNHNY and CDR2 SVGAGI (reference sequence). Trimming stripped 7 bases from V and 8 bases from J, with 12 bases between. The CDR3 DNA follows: TGTGCCAGCACGGGTGATAAGAAGCCCCAGCATTTT. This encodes CASTGDKKPQHF.

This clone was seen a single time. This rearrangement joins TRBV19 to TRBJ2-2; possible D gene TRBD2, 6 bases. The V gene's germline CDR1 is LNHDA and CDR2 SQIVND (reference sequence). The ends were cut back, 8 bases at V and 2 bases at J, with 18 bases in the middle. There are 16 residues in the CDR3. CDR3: CASSRGGVLNTGELFF. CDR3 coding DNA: TGTGCCAGTTCGAGGGGCGGGGTACTTAACACCGGGGAGCTGTTTTTT.

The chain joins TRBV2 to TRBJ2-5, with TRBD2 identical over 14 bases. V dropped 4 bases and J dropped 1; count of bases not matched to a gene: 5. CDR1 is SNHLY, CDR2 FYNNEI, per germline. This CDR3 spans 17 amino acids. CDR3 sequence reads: CASSVGTSGGLQETQYF. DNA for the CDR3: TGTGCCAGCAGTGTAGGGACTAGCGGGGGTCTCCAAGAGACCCAGTACTTC. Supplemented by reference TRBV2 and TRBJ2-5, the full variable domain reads EPEVTQTPSHQVTQMGQEVILRCVPISNHLYFYWYRQILGQKVEFLVSFYNNEISEKSEIFDDQFSVERPDGSNFTLKIRSTKLEDSAMYFCASSVGTSGGLQETQYFGPGTRLLVL.

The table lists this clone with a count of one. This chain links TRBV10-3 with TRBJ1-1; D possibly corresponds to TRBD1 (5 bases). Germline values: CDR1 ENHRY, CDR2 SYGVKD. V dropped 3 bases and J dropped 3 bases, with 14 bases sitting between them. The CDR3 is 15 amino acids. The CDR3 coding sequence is TGTGCCATCAGTGAAGTTGGGGGAAGGGACACTGAAGCTTTCTTT. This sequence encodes CAISEVGGRDTEAFF.

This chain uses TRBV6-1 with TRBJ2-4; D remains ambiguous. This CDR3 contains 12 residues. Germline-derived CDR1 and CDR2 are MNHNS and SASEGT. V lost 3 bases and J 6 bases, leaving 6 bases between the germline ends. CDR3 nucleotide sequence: TGTGCCAGCAGTGAGAGACTAAACATTCAGTACTTC. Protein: CASSERLNIQYF.

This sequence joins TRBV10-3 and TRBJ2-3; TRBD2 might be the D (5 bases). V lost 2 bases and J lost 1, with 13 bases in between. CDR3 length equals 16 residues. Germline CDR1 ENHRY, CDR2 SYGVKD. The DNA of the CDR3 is TGTGCCATCAGTGAGGAGGGCCAGGTGGGCACAGATACGCAGTATTTT. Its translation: CAISEEGQVGTDTQYF.

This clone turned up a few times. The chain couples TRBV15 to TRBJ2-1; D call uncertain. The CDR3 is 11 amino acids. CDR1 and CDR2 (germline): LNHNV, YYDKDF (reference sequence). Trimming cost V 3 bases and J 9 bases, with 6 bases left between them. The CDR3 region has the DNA TGTGCCACCAGCAGCGTTGGTGAGCAGTTCTTC. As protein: CATSSVGEQFF.

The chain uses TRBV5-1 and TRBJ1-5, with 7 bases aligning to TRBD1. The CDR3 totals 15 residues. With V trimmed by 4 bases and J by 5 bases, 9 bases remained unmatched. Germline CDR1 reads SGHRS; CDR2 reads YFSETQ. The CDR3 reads CASSPGGTEDQPQHF. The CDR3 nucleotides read TGCGCCAGCAGCCCCGGTGGGACAGAGGATCAGCCCCAGCATTTT. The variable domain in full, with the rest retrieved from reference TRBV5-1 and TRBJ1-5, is KAGVTQTPRYLIKTRGQQVTLSCSPISGHRSVSWYQQTPGQGLQFLFEYFSETQRNKGNFPGRFSGRQFSNSRSEMNVSTLELGDSALYLCASSPGGTEDQPQHFGDGTRLSIL.

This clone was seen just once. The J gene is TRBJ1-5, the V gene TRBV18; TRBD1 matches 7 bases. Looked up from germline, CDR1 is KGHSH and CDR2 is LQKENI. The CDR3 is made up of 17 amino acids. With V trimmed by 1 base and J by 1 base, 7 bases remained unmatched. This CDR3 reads CASSPRPGTESNQPQHF. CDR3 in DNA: TGTGCCAGCTCACCACGGCCCGGGACAGAAAGCAATCAGCCCCAGCATTTT.

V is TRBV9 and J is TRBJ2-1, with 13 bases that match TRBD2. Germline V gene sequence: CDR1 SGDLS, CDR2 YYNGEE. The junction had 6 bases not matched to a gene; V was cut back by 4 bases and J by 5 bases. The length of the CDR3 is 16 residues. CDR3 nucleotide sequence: TGTGCCAGCAGCTTAAGACTAGCGGGGGGAAACAATGAGCAGTTCTTC. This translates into CASSLRLAGGNNEQFF.

CDR3 amino acids: CSVDPGTARNTF. The CDR3 DNA reads TGCAGCGTTGATCCCGGGACTGCGAGGAACACCTTC. V gene TRBV29-1 combines with J gene TRBJ1-2, with D perhaps TRBD1 (5 bases). The V and J ends lost 3 bases and 12 bases respectively, with 17 bases between them. Germline-derived CDR1 and CDR2 are SQVTM and ANQGSEA. The CDR3 spans 12 residues.

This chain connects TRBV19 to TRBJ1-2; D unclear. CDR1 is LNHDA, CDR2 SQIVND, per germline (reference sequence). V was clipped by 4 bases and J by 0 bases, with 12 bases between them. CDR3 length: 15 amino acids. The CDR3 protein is CASSTPWIANYGYTF. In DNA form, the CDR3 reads TGTGCCAGTAGTACCCCCTGGATAGCTAACTATGGCTACACCTTC.

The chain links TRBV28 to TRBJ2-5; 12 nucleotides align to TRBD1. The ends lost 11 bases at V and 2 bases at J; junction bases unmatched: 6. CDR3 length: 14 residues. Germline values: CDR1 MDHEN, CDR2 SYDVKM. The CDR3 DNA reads TGTGCCTGGGGGACAGGGGGCGTTCAAGAGACCCAGTACTTC. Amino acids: CAWGTGGVQETQYF.

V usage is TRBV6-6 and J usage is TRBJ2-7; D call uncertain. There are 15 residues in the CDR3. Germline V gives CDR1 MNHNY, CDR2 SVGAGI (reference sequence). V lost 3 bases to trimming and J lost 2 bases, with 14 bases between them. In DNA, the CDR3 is TGTGCCAGCAGTTATGGGCAGGAGTTAACCTACGAGCAGTACTTC. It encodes CASSYGQELTYEQYF.

Here the CDR3 reads CASSRDRGNEQYF. CDR3 nucleotides: TGTGCCAGCAGCCGGGACAGGGGGAACGAGCAGTACTTC. The rearrangement joins TRBV5-4 to TRBJ2-7; 11 nucleotides match TRBD1. Germline CDR1 is SGHNT and CDR2 is YYREEE (reference sequence). CDR3 length: 13 amino acids. With 4 bases clipped from V and 5 bases from J, the junction kept 2 bases outside the gene matches.

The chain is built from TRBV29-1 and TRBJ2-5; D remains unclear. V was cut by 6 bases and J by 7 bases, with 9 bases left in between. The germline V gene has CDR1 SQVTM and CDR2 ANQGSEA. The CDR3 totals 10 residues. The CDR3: CSVGRGTQYF. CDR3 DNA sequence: TGCAGCGTCGGCCGAGGGACCCAGTACTTC.

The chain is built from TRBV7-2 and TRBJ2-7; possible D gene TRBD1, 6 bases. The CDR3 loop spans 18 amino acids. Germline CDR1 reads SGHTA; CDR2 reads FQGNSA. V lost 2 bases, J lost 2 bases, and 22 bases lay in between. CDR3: CASSLRGGENRVTYEQYF. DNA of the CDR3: TGTGCCAGCAGCTTACGAGGGGGTGAGAATCGGGTCACCTACGAGCAGTACTTC.

The CDR3 reads CASSPDLDSEAFF. The CDR3 DNA reads as TGTGCCAGCAGCCCTGATTTGGACAGTGAAGCTTTCTTT. The rearrangement uses TRBV14 and TRBJ1-1, with D possibly matching TRBD1 (6 bases). Trimming cost V 4 bases and J 7 bases, with 13 bases left between them. Germline V gives CDR1 SGHDN, CDR2 FVKESK. This CDR3 has 13 residues.

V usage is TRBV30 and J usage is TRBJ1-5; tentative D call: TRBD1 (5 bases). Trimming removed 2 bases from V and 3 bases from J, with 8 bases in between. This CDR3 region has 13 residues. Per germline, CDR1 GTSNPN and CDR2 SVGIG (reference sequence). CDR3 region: CAWSRQLNQPQHF. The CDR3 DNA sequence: TGTGCCTGGAGTCGACAGCTCAATCAGCCCCAGCATTTT.

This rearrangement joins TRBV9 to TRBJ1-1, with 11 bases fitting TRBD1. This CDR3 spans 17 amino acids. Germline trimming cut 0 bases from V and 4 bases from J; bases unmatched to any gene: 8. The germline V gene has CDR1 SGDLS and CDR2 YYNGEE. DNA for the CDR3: TGTGCCAGCAGCGTAGCGGGACAGGGGGTGGTTGGCACTGAAGCTTTCTTT. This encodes CASSVAGQGVVGTEAFF.